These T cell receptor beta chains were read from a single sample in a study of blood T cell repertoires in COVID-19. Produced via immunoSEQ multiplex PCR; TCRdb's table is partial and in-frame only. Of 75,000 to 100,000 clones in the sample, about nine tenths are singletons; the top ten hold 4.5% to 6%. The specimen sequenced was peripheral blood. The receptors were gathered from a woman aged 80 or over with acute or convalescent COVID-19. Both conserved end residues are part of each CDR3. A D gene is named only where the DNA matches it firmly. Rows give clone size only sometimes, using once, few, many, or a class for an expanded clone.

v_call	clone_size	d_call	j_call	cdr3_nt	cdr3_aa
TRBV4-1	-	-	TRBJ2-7	TGCGCCAGCAGCCCCTACAGGGATTCCTACGAGCAGTACTTC	CASSPYRDSYEQYF
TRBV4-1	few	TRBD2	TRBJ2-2	TGCGCCAGCAGGGTAGCGGGAGGGCAGGCCGGGGAGCTGTTTTTT	CASRVAGGQAGELFF
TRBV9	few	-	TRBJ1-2	TGTGCCAGCAGCGTCCCGGGGGGCTACACCTTC	CASSVPGGYTF
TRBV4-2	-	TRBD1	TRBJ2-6	TGTGCCAGCAGTGGAAAATTTTCGGGACAGGGGATCTCTGGGGCCAACGTCCTGACTTTC	CASSGKFSGQGISGANVLTF
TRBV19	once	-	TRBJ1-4	TGTGCCAGTCGACTCCCAGGGGCGGCTAATGAAAAACTGTTTTTT	CASRLPGAANEKLFF
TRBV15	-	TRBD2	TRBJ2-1	TGTGCCACCAGGAGTCTTACCGGGGGGGCGGGCAATGAGCAGTTCTTC	CATRSLTGGAGNEQFF
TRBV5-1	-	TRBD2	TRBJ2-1	TGCGCCAGCAGCTTGGATACTAGCGGCGGGGAGGAGTTCTTC	CASSLDTSGGEEFF
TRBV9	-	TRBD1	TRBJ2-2	TGTGCCAGCAGCGTAGCTCAGGGGGTCGGGGAGCTGTTTTTT	CASSVAQGVGELFF
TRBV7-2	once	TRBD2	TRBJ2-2	TGTGCCAGCAGCCCCGGACTAGCGGGTGTAACCGGGGAGCTGTTTTTT	CASSPGLAGVTGELFF
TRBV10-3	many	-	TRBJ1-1	TGTGCCATCAGTGAAAGGGGCGGGGACACTGAAGCTTTCTTT	CAISERGGDTEAFF
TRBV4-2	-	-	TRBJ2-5	TGTGCCAGCAGCCAAGAGGCGGCTCTGGCAGGGCCAGAGACCCAGTACTTC	CASSQEAALAGPETQYF
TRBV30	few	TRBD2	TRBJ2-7	TGTGCCTGGAGTGTACGTAGTAGGACTAGCGCGAGGAAGCAGTACTTC	CAWSVRSRTSARKQYF